Described below is a single T cell receptor (beta chain) sequence and its context. Which antigen it targets is not known. Base qualities are not at hand, and no much larger clone is one base apart. From the germline V gene, CDR1 is SGHNT and CDR2 is YENEEA. Inclusive of the bounding cysteine and phenylalanine, the CDR3 is 13 residues long. The only DNA kept is the CDR3, 39 bases in frame from the first base. V and J lose 3 bases and 9 bases, and a span of 12 bases separates them. Using the deep immunoSEQ assay, multiplex PCR amplified TCR CDR3 regions from genomic DNA. Extracted genomic DNA from each cell subset was spread evenly across all wells of several immunoSEQ 96-well plates, with each plate serving as a replicate. Each replicate PCR for sorted subsets received about 180 ng genomic DNA, equal to about 29,000 T cell genomes. Purified libraries were measured with a Qubit 3.0 fluorometer, size-checked on a Bioanalyzer 2100, and measured again with the KAPA Library Quantification kit. Every immunoSEQ 96-well plate was sequenced on a separate single-read 150-cycle Illumina NextSeq 550 flow cell. From the authors' description of their analysis: The immunoSEQ output contained only junctional sequences without quality scores, so filtering could not match that applied to full-length reads. Sequences were annotated with PyIR, a Python wrapper for IgBLAST v1.9, using IMGT germline references to assign V/J genes and CDR3. Reads were removed for weak V/J assignments (E-value above 1e-6), missing CDR3, stop codons, out-of-frame junctions, or ambiguous translated residues. A V3J clonotype was defined by an identical inferred V gene, J gene, and CDR3 amino acid sequence. Percentage overlap between repertoires was computed as shared unique clonotypes divided by the size of the smaller repertoire. Richness of each repertoire was evaluated using RTK rarefaction, the Chao1 estimator, and Recon v2.1 estimates of unobserved clonotypes. Generation probabilities were computed with OLGA for all TCRbeta clonotypes obtained by the gDNA method from four donors. TCRdb retrieved this table from immuneACCESS and kept in-frame rearrangements only. Not all clones are present; in checked studies, unresolved V genes account for under half, and no reason is known for the remainder. V and J calls plus clone size are reproduced from that table; the DNA served to infer D and trimming. Across this sample there are some 790,000 clones, with around 70% seen only once. Approximately 2% of the sample goes to the ten largest clones.

Donors were healthy HIV-negative adults with no recently reported acute infections or vaccinations. All donors were Caucasian adults living in Nashville, Tennessee, USA. Magnetic negative selection was used to enrich CD4+ T cells, after which naive cells were positively selected on CD45RA and the negative fraction became the memory subset. Blood was obtained by leukapheresis, after which PBMCs were separated by Ficoll-Histopaque density gradient centrifugation and cryopreserved in liquid nitrogen vapor phase. Analytical flow cytometry was used to check the purity and quantity of every magnetically sorted T cell population. Each sorted fraction had its genomic DNA isolated and then quantified by UV absorbance on a Nanodrop 2000c. The record originates from a study of shared clonotypes between healthy human individuals (dated by TCRdb to 2018 to 2020). Some background on the complete study: The cohort included three men and a couple of women between 18 and 49 years of age. Between about 0.94 and 10 billion PBMCs per donor were obtained by leukapheresis. Libraries were prepared and TCR repertoires were sequenced by different laboratories using diverse techniques, in order to increase sequencing depth and limit assay-specific biases. Blood TCR repertoires of a handful of healthy adults were deeply sequenced to estimate repertoire size and the extent of clonotype sharing between individuals. For each donor, CD4 naive and CD4 memory were each run on three plates, CD8 naive on two plates, and CD8 memory on one plate. Paper-wide results and their limitations: Based on pairwise subsampling, the degree of clonotype sharing among donors was expected to be affected by sequencing depth. Sampling was restricted to blood, and TCR repertoires in tissue are likely to differ from TCR repertoires in blood. Across four donors, around 5.4% of naive CD4, more than 3% of naive CD8, about 2% of memory CD4, and roughly 0.41% of memory CD8 clonotypes were shared. Because the study included only a small number of donors, the genetic and exposure-history diversity represented was limited. Clonotypes shared by all four sorted-subset donors showed higher generation probabilities than non-shared clonotypes. Naive subsets generally had larger estimated clonotype richness than memory subsets did. Even with the large sequencing depth, rarefaction of the sorted-subset datasets indicated that sequencing was incomplete.

The chain links TRBV11-3 with TRBJ1-5, with the D gene not clear enough to name. Source material: memory CD4+ T cells sorted from blood. In light of the paper, this sample's cell subset or site label describes: CD45RA-negative fraction. This clonotype was obtained from a woman in her twenties or thirties in good health. The nucleotide sequence reads TGTGCCAGCAGCTTGGGAAGTCATTCGCCCCAGCATTTT. Its protein reads: CASSLGSHSPQHF.